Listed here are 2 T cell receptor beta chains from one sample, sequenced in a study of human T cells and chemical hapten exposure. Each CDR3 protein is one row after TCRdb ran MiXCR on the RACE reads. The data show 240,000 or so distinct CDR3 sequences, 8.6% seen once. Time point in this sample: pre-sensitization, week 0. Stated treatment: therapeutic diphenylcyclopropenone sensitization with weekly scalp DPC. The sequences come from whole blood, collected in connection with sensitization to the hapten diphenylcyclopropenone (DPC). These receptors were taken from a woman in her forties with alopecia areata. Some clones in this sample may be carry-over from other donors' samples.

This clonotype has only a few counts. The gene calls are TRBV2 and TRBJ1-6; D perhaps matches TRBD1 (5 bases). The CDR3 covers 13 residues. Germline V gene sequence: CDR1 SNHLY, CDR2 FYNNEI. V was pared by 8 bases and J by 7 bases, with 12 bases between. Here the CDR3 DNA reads TGTGCCAGCGAGGGGTTTGGAAATTCACCCCTCCACTTT. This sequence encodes CASEGFGNSPLHF.

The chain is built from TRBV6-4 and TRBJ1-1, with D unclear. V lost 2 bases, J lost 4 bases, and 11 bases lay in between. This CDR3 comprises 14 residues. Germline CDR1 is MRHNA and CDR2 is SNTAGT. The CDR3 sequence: CASSDLAVGTEAFF. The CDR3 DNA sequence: TGTGCCAGCAGTGACCTGGCCGTGGGCACTGAAGCTTTCTTT.